Below, 26 T cell receptor beta chains from the same sample are listed, as sequenced in a study of CD8 T cells in Susac syndrome. RNA in amounts of about 0.45 to 1 ug was reverse transcribed with random hexamers. TCRdb passed the immunoSEQ multiplex PCR reads through MiXCR, listing each CDR3 protein once. This sample has about 440,000 distinct CDR3 sequences, with about 85% found just once. What was sequenced was CD8+ T cells from PBMCs. The receptors here all came from a human donor with multiple sclerosis.

J is TRBJ1-4 and V is TRBV4-1, with D unclear. Germline values: CDR1 MGHRA, CDR2 YSYEKL. The V end was cut by 2 bases, the J end by 0 bases, with 4 bases between. CDR3 length equals 14 residues. CDR3 sequence (DNA): TGCGCCAGCAGCCAAATTTCAACTAATGAAAAACTGTTTTTT. This gives the protein CASSQISTNEKLFF.

In this sample, this clonotype turned up once. J is TRBJ1-1 and V is TRBV11-2; the D gene is possibly TRBD1 (6 bases). CDR1 and CDR2 from the germline V gene are SGHAT and FQNNGV. Between the trimmed V and J ends, which lost 11 bases and 0 bases, there was a span of 10 bases. This CDR3 is built from 12 residues. CDR3 coding DNA: TGTGCCTGGGGGGCTCTGAACACTGAAGCTTTCTTT. Translating it yields CAWGALNTEAFF.

V and J are TRBV12-3 or TRBV12-4 and TRBJ2-5; no clear D gene. This CDR3 has 14 amino acids. Trimming took 5 bases from V and 2 from J, leaving 12 bases between them. CDR3 loop: CASSPRFGQETQYF. CDR3 DNA: TGTGCCAGCAGTCCGCGTTTTGGGCAAGAGACCCAGTACTTC.

The CDR3 region is CATSDGMNTEAFF. The CDR3 DNA reads TGTGCCACCAGTGACGGGATGAACACTGAAGCTTTCTTT. The chain uses TRBV15 and TRBJ1-1; D gene uncertain. There are 13 residues in the CDR3. CDR1 and CDR2 from the germline V gene are LNHNV and YYDKDF (reference sequence). Trimming stripped 6 bases from V and 0 bases from J, with 8 bases between.

This clonotype appeared once. The genes are TRBV3-1 and TRBJ2-7, with D hard to call. V was pared by 3 bases and J by 3 bases, with 12 bases between. The CDR3 runs to 14 residues. Germline CDR1 LGHDT, CDR2 YNNKEL (reference sequence). The CDR3 is CASSQGDLSYEQYF. The CDR3 nucleotides are TGTGCCAGCAGCCAGGGTGACTTAAGCTACGAGCAGTACTTC.

The rearrangement joins TRBV27 to TRBJ1-5; D remains ambiguous. The CDR3 length is 15 residues. Between the trimmed V and J ends, which lost 3 bases and 4 bases, there was a span of 13 bases. Per the germline V gene, CDR1 is MNHEY and CDR2 is SMNVEV (reference sequence). CDR3 sequence (DNA): TGTGCCAGCAGTTTTTCGGTTGGGGTTAATCAGCCCCAGCATTTT. Its translation: CASSFSVGVNQPQHF.

This clonotype was seen once. The chain's CDR3 is CSVTTARNTEAFF. The DNA of the CDR3 is TGCAGCGTTACAACAGCCAGGAACACTGAAGCTTTCTTT. This chain connects TRBV29-1 to TRBJ1-1; D uncertain. Per germline, CDR1 SQVTM and CDR2 ANQGSEA. With 5 bases removed from V and 1 base from J, the gap between germline ends came to 11 bases. The CDR3 spans 13 residues.

CDR3 protein: CATSFLDRVAEQYF. As DNA, the CDR3 is TGTGCCACCTCCTTCCTTGACAGGGTAGCCGAGCAGTACTTC. The chain uses TRBV6-6 and TRBJ2-7; 7 bases line up with TRBD1. The germline gives CDR1 MNHNY, CDR2 SVGAGI (reference sequence). This CDR3 comprises 14 residues. The V segment lost 10 bases and the J segment 6 bases; nucleotides outside the gene matches: 15.

This chain joins TRBV27 and TRBJ1-2, with D perhaps TRBD1 (5 bases). Germline CDR1 and CDR2: MNHEY and SMNVEV (reference sequence). The length of the CDR3 is 12 residues. V was clipped by 5 bases and J by 7 bases, with 11 bases between them. CDR3 sequence: CASSTGNLGYTF. The CDR3 DNA reads as TGTGCCAGCAGTACAGGCAATCTTGGCTACACCTTC.

The gene calls are TRBV4-1 and TRBJ2-1, with TRBD1 as a possible D gene (6 bases). V gave up 1 base and J gave up 4 bases, with 20 bases separating them. The CDR3 spans 18 residues. Germline loops: CDR1 MGHRA, CDR2 YSYEKL. CDR3 in amino acids: CASSQGPPGAPKYNEQFF. The CDR3 DNA follows: TGCGCCAGCAGCCAAGGGCCCCCAGGGGCGCCGAAATACAATGAGCAGTTCTTC.

The V and J genes are TRBV27 and TRBJ2-1; the D gene could be TRBD1 or TRBD2 (6 bases each). Germline V gene lookup returns CDR1 MNHEY and CDR2 SMNVEV (reference sequence). V lost 3 bases, J lost 0 bases, and 18 bases lay in between. CDR3 length: 18 amino acids. The CDR3 DNA is TGTGCCAGCAGTTTGTCGGGGTTGGGGGGCGACTCCTACAATGAGCAGTTCTTC. Protein sequence: CASSLSGLGGDSYNEQFF.

The genes are TRBV5-4 and TRBJ2-5, with 12 bases fitting TRBD2. Per the germline V gene, CDR1 is SGHNT and CDR2 is YYREEE (reference sequence). J lost 4 bases, V lost 3 bases, and 1 base had no gene match. The CDR3 is 14 amino acids. CDR3 nucleotide sequence: TGTGCCAGCAGCTCGGGACTAGCGGGAGAGACCCAGTACTTC. This translates into CASSSGLAGETQYF.

The rearrangement links TRBV2 to TRBJ2-5; 9 bases match TRBD2. There are 15 residues in the CDR3. Per germline, CDR1 SNHLY and CDR2 FYNNEI. V lost 7 bases, J lost 5 bases, and 11 bases stayed unmatched. The CDR3 region is CASIDLAGEGETQYF. The CDR3 DNA is TGTGCCAGCATCGATTTAGCGGGAGAAGGGGAGACCCAGTACTTC.

V and J are TRBV28 and TRBJ1-5, with unresolved D. The CDR3 contains 15 residues. The germline CDR1 and CDR2 sequences are MDHEN and SYDVKM. The V gene lost 9 bases and the J gene lost 0 bases, with 15 bases spanning the gap. CDR3 amino acids: CASFWEVYSNQPQHF. The CDR3 DNA follows: TGTGCCAGTTTCTGGGAAGTCTATAGCAATCAGCCCCAGCATTTT.

The V gene is TRBV27, the J gene TRBJ2-1, with D possibly matching TRBD1 (6 bases). The CDR3 totals 12 residues. Trimming cost V 5 bases and J 9 bases, with 11 bases left between them. CDR1 is MNHEY, CDR2 SMNVEV, per germline (reference sequence). The DNA of the CDR3 is TGTGCCAGCAGTGCCACAGGGATTGAGCAGTTCTTC. Its translation: CASSATGIEQFF.

The V call is TRBV29-1, the J call TRBJ2-2; D not resolved. V lost 3 bases to trimming and J lost 1 base, with 6 bases between them. The CDR3 is made up of 13 amino acids. Germline loops: CDR1 SQVTM, CDR2 ANQGSEA. CDR3 sequence reads: CSVEALNTGELFF. The CDR3 DNA is TGCAGCGTTGAGGCACTGAACACCGGGGAGCTGTTTTTT.

The J gene is TRBJ2-2, the V gene TRBV14; D is uncertain. From germline, CDR1 is SGHDN and CDR2 FVKESK. The CDR3 has 17 amino acids. Trimming removed 0 bases from V and 3 bases from J, with 14 bases in between. CDR3 protein: CASSQDTGSHYTGELFF. The CDR3 DNA is TGTGCCAGCAGCCAAGATACCGGCTCCCACTACACCGGGGAGCTGTTTTTT. Full variable domain (remainder filled in from reference TRBV14 and TRBJ2-2): EAGVTQFPSHSVIEKGQTVTLRCDPISGHDNLYWYRRVMGKEIKFLLHFVKESKQDESGMPNNRFLAERTGGTYSTLKVQPAELEDSGVYFCASSQDTGSHYTGELFFGEGSRLTVL.

This chain links TRBV12-3 or TRBV12-4 with TRBJ2-7; the D gene is possibly TRBD1 (6 bases). This CDR3 region has 14 residues. V dropped 5 bases and J dropped 0 bases, with 11 bases sitting between them. CDR3 region: CASSQDSNSYEQYF. The CDR3 DNA is TGTGCCAGCAGTCAGGACAGCAACTCCTACGAGCAGTACTTC.

This clonotype has a handful of counts. The rearrangement joins TRBV7-9 to TRBJ2-7; TRBD2 might be the D (7 bases). Germline CDR1 SEHNR, CDR2 FQNEAQ (reference sequence). The V end was cut by 3 bases, the J end by 4 bases, with 13 bases between. The CDR3 consists of 14 residues. The CDR3 sequence: CASSLGGQLYEQYF. For the CDR3, the DNA is TGTGCCAGCAGCTTGGGGGGGCAGCTATACGAGCAGTACTTC. Full variable domain (outside the CDR3, taken from reference TRBV7-9 and TRBJ2-7): DTGVSQNPRHKITKRGQNVTFRCDPISEHNRLYWYRQTLGQGPEFLTYFQNEAQLEKSRLLSDRFSAERPKGSFSTLEIQRTEQGDSAMYLCASSLGGQLYEQYFGPGTRLTVT.

CDR3 loop: CASSLAGVPDSYEQYF. For the CDR3, the DNA is TGTGCCAGCAGCCTAGCGGGAGTACCGGATTCCTACGAGCAGTACTTC. The chain links TRBV11-2 to TRBJ2-7; the match to TRBD2 covers 10 bases. The CDR3 spans 16 residues. J was trimmed by 1 base and V by 5 bases; bases with no gene match: 8. Germline-derived CDR1 and CDR2 are SGHAT and FQNNGV.

The chain joins TRBV11-2 to TRBJ1-1; no definite D call. This CDR3 is 12 amino acids long. V lost 5 bases and J lost 7, with 11 bases in between. CDR1 is SGHAT, CDR2 FQNNGV, per germline. CDR3 residues: CASSEREFEAFF. CDR3 nucleotides: TGTGCCAGCAGCGAACGTGAGTTTGAAGCTTTCTTT.

This chain links TRBV27 with TRBJ2-1, with 9 bases fitting TRBD2. Germline CDR1 is MNHEY and CDR2 is SMNVEV (reference sequence). The CDR3 has 14 amino acids. The J segment lost 8 bases and the V segment lost 3 bases, leaving 5 bases of the junction unmatched. The CDR3 reads CASSFASGIYEQFF. Here the CDR3 DNA reads TGTGCCAGCAGTTTTGCTAGCGGGATCTATGAGCAGTTCTTC.

This clonotype has only a few counts. DNA of the CDR3: TGCGCCAGCAGCCAACTGGTCGGTACGACCGGGGAGCTGTTTTTT. Translation gives CASSQLVGTTGELFF. This chain joins TRBV4-1 and TRBJ2-2; D ambiguous. Germline values: CDR1 MGHRA, CDR2 YSYEKL. Trimming left V 2 bases short and J 5 bases short, with 12 bases between. The CDR3 length is 15 residues.

The CDR3 sequence: CASSLGLAGGHNEQFF. CDR3 in DNA: TGTGCCAGCAGTTTAGGGCTAGCGGGGGGGCACAATGAGCAGTTCTTC. The chain couples TRBV27 to TRBJ2-1, with TRBD2 identical over 12 bases. V dropped 2 bases and J dropped 5; count of bases not matched to a gene: 4. Germline-derived CDR1 and CDR2 are MNHEY and SMNVEV (reference sequence). The CDR3 sequence is 16 residues long.

CDR3 amino acids: CASSSGEDTQYF. Written as DNA, the CDR3 is TGTGCCAGCAGCTCAGGGGAAGATACGCAGTATTTT. The gene calls are TRBV7-9 and TRBJ2-3; weak D call: TRBD1 (6 bases). Trimming took off 4 bases at V and 5 bases at J, with 7 bases between the two ends. Germline values: CDR1 SEHNR, CDR2 FQNEAQ (reference sequence). This CDR3 region has 12 residues.

This chain links TRBV6-1 with TRBJ2-7; TRBD1 agrees at 8 bases. V shed 7 bases, J shed 1 base, and the junction held 9 bases outside the gene matches. The CDR3 spans 15 residues. Germline V gene data show CDR1 as MNHNS and CDR2 as SASEGT. The CDR3: CASNAWTGPSYEQYF. The CDR3 DNA follows: TGTGCCAGCAATGCCTGGACAGGGCCTTCCTACGAGCAGTACTTC.